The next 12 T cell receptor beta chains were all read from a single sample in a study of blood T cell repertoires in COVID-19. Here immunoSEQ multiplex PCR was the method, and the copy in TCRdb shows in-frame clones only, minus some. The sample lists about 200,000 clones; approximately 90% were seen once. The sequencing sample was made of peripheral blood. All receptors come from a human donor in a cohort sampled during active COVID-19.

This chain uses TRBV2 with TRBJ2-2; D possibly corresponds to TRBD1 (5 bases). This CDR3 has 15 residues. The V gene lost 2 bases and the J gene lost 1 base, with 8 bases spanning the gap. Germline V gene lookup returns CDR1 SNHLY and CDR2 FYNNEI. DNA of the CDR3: TGTGCCAGCAGTGAAAACAGGTTGAACACCGGGGAGCTGTTTTTT. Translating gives CASSENRLNTGELFF.

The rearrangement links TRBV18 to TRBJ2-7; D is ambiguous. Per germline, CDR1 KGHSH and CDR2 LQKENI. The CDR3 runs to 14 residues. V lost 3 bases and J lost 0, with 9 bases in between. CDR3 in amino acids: CASSPGSNSYEQYF. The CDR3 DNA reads TGTGCCAGCTCACCGGGCAGCAACTCCTACGAGCAGTACTTC.

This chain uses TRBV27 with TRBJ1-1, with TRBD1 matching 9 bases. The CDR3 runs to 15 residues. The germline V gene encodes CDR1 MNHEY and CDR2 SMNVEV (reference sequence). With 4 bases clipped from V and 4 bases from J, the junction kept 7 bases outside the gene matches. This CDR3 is CASSYGGTGFTEAFF. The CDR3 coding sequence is TGTGCCAGCAGTTATGGTGGGACAGGGTTCACTGAAGCTTTCTTT.

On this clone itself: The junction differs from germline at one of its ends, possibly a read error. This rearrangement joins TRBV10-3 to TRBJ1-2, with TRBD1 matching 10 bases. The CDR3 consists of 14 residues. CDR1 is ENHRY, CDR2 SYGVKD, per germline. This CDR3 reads CAITEDRGLGGYTF. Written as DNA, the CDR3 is TGTGCCATCACTGAGGACAGGGGGTTGGGAGGCTACACCTTC.

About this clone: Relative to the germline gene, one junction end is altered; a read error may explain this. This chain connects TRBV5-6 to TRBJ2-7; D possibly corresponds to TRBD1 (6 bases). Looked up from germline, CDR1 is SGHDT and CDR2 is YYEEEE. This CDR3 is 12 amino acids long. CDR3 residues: CASSLVLGQFLF. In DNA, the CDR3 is TGTGCCAGCAGCCTGGTTTTAGGACAGTTCCTATTC.

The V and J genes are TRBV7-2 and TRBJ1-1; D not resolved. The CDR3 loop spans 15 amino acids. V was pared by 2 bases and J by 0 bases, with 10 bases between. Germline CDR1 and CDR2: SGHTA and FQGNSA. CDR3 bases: TGTGCCAGCAGCTTAACGCCAGGAATGAACACTGAAGCTTTCTTT. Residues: CASSLTPGMNTEAFF. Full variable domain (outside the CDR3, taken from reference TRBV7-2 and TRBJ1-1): GAGVSQSPSNKVTEKGKDVELRCDPISGHTALYWYRQSLGQGLEFLIYFQGNSAPDKSGLPSDRFSAERTGGSVSTLTIQRTQQEDSAVYLCASSLTPGMNTEAFFGQGTRLTVV.

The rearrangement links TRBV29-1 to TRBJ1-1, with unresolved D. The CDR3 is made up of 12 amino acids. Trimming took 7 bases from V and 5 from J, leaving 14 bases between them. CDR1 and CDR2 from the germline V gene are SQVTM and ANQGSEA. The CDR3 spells CSAAARRTEAFF. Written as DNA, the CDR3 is TGCAGCGCCGCGGCTCGACGGACTGAAGCTTTCTTT. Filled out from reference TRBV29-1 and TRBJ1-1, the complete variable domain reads SAVISQKPSRDICQRGTSLTIQCQVDSQVTMMFWYRQQPGQSLTLIATANQGSEATYESGFVIDKFPISRPNLTFSTLTVSNMSPEDSSIYLCSAAARRTEAFFGQGTRLTVV.

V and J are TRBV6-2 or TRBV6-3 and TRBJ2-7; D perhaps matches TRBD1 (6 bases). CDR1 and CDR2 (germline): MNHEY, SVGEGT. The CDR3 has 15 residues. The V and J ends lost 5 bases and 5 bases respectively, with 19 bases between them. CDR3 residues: CASSRPGHQRHEQYF. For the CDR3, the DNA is TGTGCCAGCAGTCGGCCGGGACATCAGCGCCACGAGCAGTACTTC.

The CDR3, as DNA: TGTGCCAGCAGCTTGGACAGGGAGCCCTATAATTCACCCCTCCACTTT. It specifies CASSLDREPYNSPLHF. V and J are TRBV9 and TRBJ1-6; 8 bases line up with TRBD1. Germline trimming cut 4 bases from V and 2 bases from J; bases unmatched to any gene: 5. The CDR3 has 16 residues. CDR1 and CDR2 (germline): SGDLS, YYNGEE. The full variable domain, in which reference TRBV9 and TRBJ1-6 provide the parts outside the CDR3, is DSGVTQTPKHLITATGQRVTLRCSPRSGDLSVYWYQQSLDQGLQFLIQYYNGEERAKGNILERFSAQQFPDLHSELNLSSLELGDSALYFCASSLDREPYNSPLHFGNGTRLTVT.

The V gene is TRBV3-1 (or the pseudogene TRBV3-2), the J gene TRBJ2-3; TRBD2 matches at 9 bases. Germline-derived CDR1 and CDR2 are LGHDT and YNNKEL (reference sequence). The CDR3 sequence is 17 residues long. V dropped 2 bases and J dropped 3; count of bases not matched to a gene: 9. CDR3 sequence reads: CASSQPPGLAVTDTQYF. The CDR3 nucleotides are TGTGCCAGCAGCCAACCGCCGGGACTAGCTGTGACAGATACGCAGTATTTT.

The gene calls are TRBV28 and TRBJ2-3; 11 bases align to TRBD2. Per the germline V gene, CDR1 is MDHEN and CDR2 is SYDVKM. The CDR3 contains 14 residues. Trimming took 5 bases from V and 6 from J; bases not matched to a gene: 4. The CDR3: CASSLSGRADTQYF. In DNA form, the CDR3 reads TGTGCCAGCAGTCTTAGCGGGAGGGCTGATACGCAGTATTTT.

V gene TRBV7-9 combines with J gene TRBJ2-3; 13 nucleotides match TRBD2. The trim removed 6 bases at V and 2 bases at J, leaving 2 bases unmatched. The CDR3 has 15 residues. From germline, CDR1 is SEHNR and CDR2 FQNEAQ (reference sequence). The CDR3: CASRGLAGVTDTQYF. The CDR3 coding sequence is TGTGCCAGCAGAGGACTAGCGGGAGTCACAGATACGCAGTATTTT.